The source of this TCR beta chain is a study of shared clonotypes between healthy human individuals. This clone was counted a few times. Its antigen is undetermined. General observations from the study: Some naive CD4 clonotypes, 4.5% to 5.5%, turned up in common across four donors. Researchers sampled only blood; tissue repertoires likely differ.

Germline CDR1 and CDR2: KGHSH and LQKENI. This CDR3 region has 14 residues. V lost 2 bases and J 5 bases, leaving 12 bases between the germline ends. Profiled with immunoSEQ multiplex PCR; TCRdb holds only in-frame clones, not every one. Seen here are roughly 890,000 clones, 80% to 95% observed once, and the top ten hold around 24%. Cells designated naive CD8 were CD45RO-negative and were positively selected for CCR7, with terminally differentiated effector memory CD45RA+ cells excluded. The chain carries TRBV18 and TRBJ1-2, with D unclear. Sequenced: naive CD8+ T cells sorted from blood. This receptor was obtained from a young man in good health. The CDR3 DNA sequence: TGTGCCAGCTCACCAACGGAAAGACCTTATGGCTACACCTTC. Its protein is CASSPTERPYGYTF.